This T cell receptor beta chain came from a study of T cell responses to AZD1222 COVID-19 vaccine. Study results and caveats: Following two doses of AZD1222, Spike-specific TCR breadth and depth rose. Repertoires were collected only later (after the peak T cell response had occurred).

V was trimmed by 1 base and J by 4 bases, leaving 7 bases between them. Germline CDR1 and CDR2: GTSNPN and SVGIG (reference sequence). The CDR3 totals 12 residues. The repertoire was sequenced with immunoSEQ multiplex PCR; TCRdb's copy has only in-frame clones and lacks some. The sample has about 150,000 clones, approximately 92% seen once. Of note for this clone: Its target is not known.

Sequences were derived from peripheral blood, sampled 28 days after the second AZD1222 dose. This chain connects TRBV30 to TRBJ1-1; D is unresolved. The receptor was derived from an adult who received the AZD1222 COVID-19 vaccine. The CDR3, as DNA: TGTGCCTGGAGTGCCTTGGGCACTGAAGCTTTCTTT. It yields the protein CAWSALGTEAFF.